This T cell receptor beta chain was captured in a study of OX40 agonist ivuxolimab in advanced cancers. Study-wide context: Ivuxolimab was an agonistic, fully human IgG2 monoclonal antibody directed against OX40 (CD134), a costimulatory receptor. Intravenous ivuxolimab was administered to patients every 2 weeks at six dose levels: 0.01, 0.1, 0.3, 1.5, 3 and 10 mg/kg. Among the approximately 54 dose-escalation patients, some 20 had hepatocellular carcinoma, roughly 15 melanoma, 9 renal cell carcinoma and 9 head and neck cancer. In the dose-escalation cohort, roughly 82% of patients were male, and the mean age was 60 years with a range of roughly 20 to 85. Patients were allowed to have had prior anti-PD-1, anti-PD-L1 or anti-CTLA-4 therapy, and 40% of the dose-escalation patients had been treated with checkpoint inhibitors. Partial responses occurred in three dose-escalation patients: two with cutaneous melanoma and one with hepatocellular carcinoma. Peripheral TCRbeta sequencing aimed to test whether ivuxolimab altered TCR sequence diversity and caused clonal T-cell expansion. The paper covers the monotherapy dose-escalation part of the phase I ivuxolimab trial, which included N of about 50 patients.

Results the study describes overall, beyond this receptor: At doses of 0.1 to 3.0 mg/kg, clonal expansion of both CD4+ and CD8+ T cells in blood was seen between baseline and week 6. Low levels of normalized T-cell clonal expansion were also seen in some nonresponding patients. After ivuxolimab, CD8+ T cells had more expanded clones than CD4+ T cells on average. Antigen specificity was not determined for the clonally expanded peripheral T cells. In the 0.1-3.0 mg/kg groups, partial responders were among the patients with the lowest normalized peripheral clonal expansion, particularly in CD8+ T cells.

V sheds 6 bases and J sheds 4 bases, leaving 22 bases between their ends. From the cysteine up to the phenylalanine, the CDR3 has a length of 16 residues. The DNA shown is the 48-base CDR3, in frame from base 1. CDR1 SNHLY and CDR2 FYNNEI were looked up in the germline V gene. The trial excluded patients who had a history of autoimmune disease or were on systemic immunosuppression. Peripheral blood for TCR sequencing was collected from all dose cohorts at baseline, on cycle 4 day 1, and on cycle 7 day 1. The samples were drawn from a first-in-human, open-label, multicenter phase I dose-escalation trial of ivuxolimab. Adults with locally advanced or metastatic head and neck squamous cell, hepatocellular, melanoma or renal cell carcinoma were enrolled in the trial. CD4+ and CD8+ T cells were sorted separately from peripheral blood before TCR sequencing. As regards this clone: Its antigen has not been determined. No base quality values were provided; no much bigger clone lies one nucleotide off.

Genomic DNA was extracted from sorted cells for sequencing of the TCRbeta CDR3 region. The immunoSEQ Assay was used to sequence the TCRbeta CDR3 regions. Sourced from immuneACCESS, this table was stored by TCRdb with only in-frame sequences that have V and J called. A share of the clones is absent; for the studies checked, an unresolved V gene accounts for under half, and the remainder has no known explanation. This sample holds 55,000 to 80,000 clones; 91% were observed only once. The ten largest clonotypes hold 5.2% of the sample. The starting material was CD4+ or CD8+ T cells sorted from blood, obtained in a trial of the OX40 agonist ivuxolimab. The sequence was collected from an adult with an advanced solid tumor such as melanoma, head and neck, liver or kidney cancer. The V and J genes are TRBV2 and TRBJ2-7; possibly the D gene is TRBD1, per 5 matching bases. The nucleotide sequence reads as follows: TGTGCCAGCAGAAGACTCGACAGCGACCCTTTTTACGAGCAGTACTTC. It translates as CASRRLDSDPFYEQYF.